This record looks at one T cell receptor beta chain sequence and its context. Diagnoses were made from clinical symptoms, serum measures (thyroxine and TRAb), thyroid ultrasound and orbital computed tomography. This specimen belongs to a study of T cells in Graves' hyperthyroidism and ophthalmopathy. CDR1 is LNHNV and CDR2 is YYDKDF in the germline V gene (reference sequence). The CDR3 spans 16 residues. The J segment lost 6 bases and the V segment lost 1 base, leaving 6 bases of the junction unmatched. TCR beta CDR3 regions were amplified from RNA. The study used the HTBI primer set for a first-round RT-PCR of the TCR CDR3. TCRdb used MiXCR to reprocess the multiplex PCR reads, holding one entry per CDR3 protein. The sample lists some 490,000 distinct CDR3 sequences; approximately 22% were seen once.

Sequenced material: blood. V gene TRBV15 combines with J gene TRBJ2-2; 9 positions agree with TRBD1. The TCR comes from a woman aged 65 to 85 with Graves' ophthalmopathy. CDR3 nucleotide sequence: TGTGCCACCAGCAGAGTTGCGGGACAGGGCCCCGGGGAGCTGTTTTTT. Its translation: CATSRVAGQGPGELFF. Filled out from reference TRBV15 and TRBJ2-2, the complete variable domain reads DAMVIQNPRYQVTQFGKPVTLSCSQTLNHNVMYWYQQKSSQAPKLLFHYYDKDFNNEADTPDNFQSRRPNTSFCFLDIRSPGLGDTAMYLCATSRVAGQGPGELFFGEGSRLTVL.